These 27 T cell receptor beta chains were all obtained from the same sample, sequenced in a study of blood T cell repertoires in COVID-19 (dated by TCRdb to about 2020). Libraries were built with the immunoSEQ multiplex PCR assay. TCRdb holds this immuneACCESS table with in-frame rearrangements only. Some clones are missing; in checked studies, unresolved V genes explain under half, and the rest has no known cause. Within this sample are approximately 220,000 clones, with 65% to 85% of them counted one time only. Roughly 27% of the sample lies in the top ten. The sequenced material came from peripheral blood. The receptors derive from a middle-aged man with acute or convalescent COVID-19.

The CDR3 nucleotides read TGTGCCAGCACAGAAGACAGGGGATTCTACAATGAGCAGTTCTTC. It is translated as CASTEDRGFYNEQFF. The chain couples TRBV6-5 to TRBJ2-1; 8 bases are a match to TRBD1. V dropped 7 bases and J dropped 3; count of bases not matched to a gene: 8. There are 15 residues in the CDR3. Germline lookup yields CDR1 MNHEY and CDR2 SVGAGI.

Written as DNA, the CDR3 is TGTGCCAGCAGTTTTTTAGGGGGCATTTACGAGCAGTACTTC. Its protein product is CASSFLGGIYEQYF. The V call is TRBV27, the J call TRBJ2-7; 7 bases map to TRBD1. Germline V gives CDR1 MNHEY, CDR2 SMNVEV (reference sequence). V shed 3 bases, J shed 4 bases, and the junction held 6 bases outside the gene matches. This CDR3 region has 14 residues.

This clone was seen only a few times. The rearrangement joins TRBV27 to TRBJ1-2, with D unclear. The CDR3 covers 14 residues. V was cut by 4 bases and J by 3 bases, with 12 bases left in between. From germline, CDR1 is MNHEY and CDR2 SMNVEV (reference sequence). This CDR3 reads CASSYKVRDYGYTF. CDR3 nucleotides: TGTGCCAGCAGTTATAAAGTTCGGGACTATGGCTACACCTTC.

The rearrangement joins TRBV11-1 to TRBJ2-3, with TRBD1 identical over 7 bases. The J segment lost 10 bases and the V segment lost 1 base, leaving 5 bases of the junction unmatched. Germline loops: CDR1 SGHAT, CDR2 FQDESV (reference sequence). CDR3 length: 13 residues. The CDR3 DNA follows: TGTGCCAGCAGCTTAGGGGTCGGACAGGCGCAGTATTTT. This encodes CASSLGVGQAQYF.

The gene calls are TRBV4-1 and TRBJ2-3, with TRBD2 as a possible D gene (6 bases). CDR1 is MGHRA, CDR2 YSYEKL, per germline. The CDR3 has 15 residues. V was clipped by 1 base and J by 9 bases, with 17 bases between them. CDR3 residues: CASSQGLSAGRTQYF. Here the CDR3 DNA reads TGCGCCAGCAGCCAAGGGTTGAGTGCGGGGAGAACGCAGTATTTT.

The CDR3 protein is CASSQETGGGYGYTF. As DNA, the CDR3 is TGCGCCAGCAGCCAAGAAACAGGGGGCGGTTATGGCTACACCTTC. The chain carries TRBV4-3 and TRBJ1-2; 9 positions match TRBD1. V shed 0 bases and J 5 bases; nucleotides not matched to a gene: 4. Germline values: CDR1 LGHNA, CDR2 YSLEER. The CDR3 spans 15 residues.

The CDR3 DNA reads as TGTGCCAGCAGTGAACGGGAGCTCGGCAATCAGCCCCAGCATTTT. Translating it yields CASSERELGNQPQHF. V gene TRBV2 combines with J gene TRBJ1-5; D call uncertain. Germline lookup yields CDR1 SNHLY and CDR2 FYNNEI. The CDR3 length is 15 residues. V lost 2 bases and J lost 2, with 10 bases in between.

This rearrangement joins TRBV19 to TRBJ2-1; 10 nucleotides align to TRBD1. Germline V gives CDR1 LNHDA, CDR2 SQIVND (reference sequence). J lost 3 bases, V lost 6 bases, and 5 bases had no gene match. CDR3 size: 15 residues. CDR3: CASSRDRGLYNEQFF. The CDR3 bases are TGTGCCAGTAGCAGGGACAGGGGCCTCTACAATGAGCAGTTCTTC. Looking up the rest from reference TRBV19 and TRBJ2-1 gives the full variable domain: DGGITQSPKYLFRKEGQNVTLSCEQNLNHDAMYWYRQDPGQGLRLIYYSQIVNDFQKGDIAEGYSVSREKKESFPLTVTSAQKNPTAFYLCASSRDRGLYNEQFFGPGTRLTVL.

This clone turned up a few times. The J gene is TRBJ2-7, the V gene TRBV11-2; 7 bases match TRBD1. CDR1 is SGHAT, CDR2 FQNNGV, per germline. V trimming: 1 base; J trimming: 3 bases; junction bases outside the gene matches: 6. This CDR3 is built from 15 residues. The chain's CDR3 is CASSLGQGEVYEQYF. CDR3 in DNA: TGTGCCAGCAGCTTAGGACAGGGCGAAGTCTACGAGCAGTACTTC.

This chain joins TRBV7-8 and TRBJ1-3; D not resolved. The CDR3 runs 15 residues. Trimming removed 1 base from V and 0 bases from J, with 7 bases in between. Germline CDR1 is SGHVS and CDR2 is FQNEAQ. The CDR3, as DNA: TGTGCCAGCAGCTTAGGCAGGTCCTCTGGAAACACCATATATTTT. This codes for CASSLGRSSGNTIYF.

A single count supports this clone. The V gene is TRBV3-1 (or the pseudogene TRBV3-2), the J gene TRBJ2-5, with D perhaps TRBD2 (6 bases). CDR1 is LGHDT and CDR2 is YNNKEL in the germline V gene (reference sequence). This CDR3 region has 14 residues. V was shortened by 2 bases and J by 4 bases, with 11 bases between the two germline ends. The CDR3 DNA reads TGTGCCAGCAGCCAATGGGGGGTTACAGAGACCCAGTACTTC. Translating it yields CASSQWGVTETQYF.

The CDR3 DNA follows: TGCGCCAGCAGCCCGGGACAGGCGAACACTGAAGCTTTCTTT. This gives the protein CASSPGQANTEAFF. The chain links TRBV5-1 to TRBJ1-1; 8 nucleotides match TRBD1. The CDR3 is 14 residues long. CDR1 is SGHRS, CDR2 YFSETQ, per germline. J lost 1 base, V lost 4 bases, and 3 bases had no gene match.

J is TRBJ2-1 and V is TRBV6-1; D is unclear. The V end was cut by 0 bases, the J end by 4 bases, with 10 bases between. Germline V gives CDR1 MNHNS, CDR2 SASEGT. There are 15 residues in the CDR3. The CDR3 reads CASSEASRTYNEQFF. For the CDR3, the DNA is TGTGCCAGCAGTGAAGCGTCTAGAACGTACAATGAGCAGTTCTTC.

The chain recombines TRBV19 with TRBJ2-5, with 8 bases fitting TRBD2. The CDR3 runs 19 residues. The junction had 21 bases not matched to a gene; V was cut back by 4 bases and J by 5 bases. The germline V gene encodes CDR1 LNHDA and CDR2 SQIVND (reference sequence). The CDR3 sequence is CASSTPALAAGAVDETQYF. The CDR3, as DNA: TGTGCCAGTAGTACCCCCGCACTTGCAGCGGGAGCGGTTGATGAGACCCAGTACTTC.

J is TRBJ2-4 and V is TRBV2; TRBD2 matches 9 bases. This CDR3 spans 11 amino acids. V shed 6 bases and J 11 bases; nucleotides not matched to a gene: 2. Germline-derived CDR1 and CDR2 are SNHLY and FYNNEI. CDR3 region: CASRLAGVQYF. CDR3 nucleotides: TGTGCCAGCAGGTTAGCGGGAGTTCAGTACTTC.

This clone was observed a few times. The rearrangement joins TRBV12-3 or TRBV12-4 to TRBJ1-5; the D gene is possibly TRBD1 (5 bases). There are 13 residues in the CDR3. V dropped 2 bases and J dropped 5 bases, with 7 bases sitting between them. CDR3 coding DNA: TGTGCCAGCAGTTTATCGGGGGATCAGCCCCAGCATTTT. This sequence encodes CASSLSGDQPQHF.

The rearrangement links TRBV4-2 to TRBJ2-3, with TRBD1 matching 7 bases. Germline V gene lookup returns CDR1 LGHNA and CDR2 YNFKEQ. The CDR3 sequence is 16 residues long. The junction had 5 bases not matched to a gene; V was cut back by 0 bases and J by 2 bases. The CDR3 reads CASSQDAQGFTDTQYF. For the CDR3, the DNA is TGTGCCAGCAGCCAAGACGCACAGGGGTTCACAGATACGCAGTATTTT.

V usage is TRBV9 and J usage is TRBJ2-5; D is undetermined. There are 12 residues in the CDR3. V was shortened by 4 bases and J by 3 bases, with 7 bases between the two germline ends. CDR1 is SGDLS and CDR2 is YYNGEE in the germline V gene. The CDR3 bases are TGTGCCAGCAGCCCCCAGGAAGAGACCCAGTACTTC. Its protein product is CASSPQEETQYF. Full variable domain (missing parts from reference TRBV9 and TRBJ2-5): DSGVTQTPKHLITATGQRVTLRCSPRSGDLSVYWYQQSLDQGLQFLIQYYNGEERAKGNILERFSAQQFPDLHSELNLSSLELGDSALYFCASSPQEETQYFGPGTRLLVL.

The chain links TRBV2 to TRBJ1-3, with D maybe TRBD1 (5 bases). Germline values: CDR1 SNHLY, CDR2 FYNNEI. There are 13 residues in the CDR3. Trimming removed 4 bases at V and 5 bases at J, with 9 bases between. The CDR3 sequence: CASSGQTRNTIYF. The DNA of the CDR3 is TGTGCCAGCAGTGGACAGACCAGAAACACCATATATTTT.

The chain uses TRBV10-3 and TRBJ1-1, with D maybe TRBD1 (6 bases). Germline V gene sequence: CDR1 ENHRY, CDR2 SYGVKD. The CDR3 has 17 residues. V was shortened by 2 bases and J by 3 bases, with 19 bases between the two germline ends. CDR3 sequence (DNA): TGTGCCATCAGTGAGGGGAGTCCCAGGGGCAGGGACACTGAAGCTTTCTTT. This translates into CAISEGSPRGRDTEAFF.

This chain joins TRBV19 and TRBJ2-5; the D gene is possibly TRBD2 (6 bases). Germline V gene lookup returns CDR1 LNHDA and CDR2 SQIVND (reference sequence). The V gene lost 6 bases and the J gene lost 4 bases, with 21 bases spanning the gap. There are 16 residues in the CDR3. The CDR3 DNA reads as TGTGCCAGTAGCCTCATGGCGGCTAGCGAACGAGAGACCCAGTACTTC. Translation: CASSLMAASERETQYF.

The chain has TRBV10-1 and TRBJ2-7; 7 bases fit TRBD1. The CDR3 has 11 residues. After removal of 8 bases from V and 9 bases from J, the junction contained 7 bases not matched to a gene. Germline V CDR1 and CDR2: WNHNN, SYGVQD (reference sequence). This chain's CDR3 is CASGDRVRQYF. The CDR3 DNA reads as TGCGCCAGCGGAGACAGGGTGAGGCAGTACTTC.

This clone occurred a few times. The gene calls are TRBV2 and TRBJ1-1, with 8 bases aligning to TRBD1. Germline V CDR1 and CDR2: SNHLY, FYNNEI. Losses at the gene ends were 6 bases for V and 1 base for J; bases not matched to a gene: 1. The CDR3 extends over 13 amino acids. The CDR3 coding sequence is TGTGCCAGCAGGGGGACAGGGAACACTGAAGCTTTCTTT. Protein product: CASRGTGNTEAFF.

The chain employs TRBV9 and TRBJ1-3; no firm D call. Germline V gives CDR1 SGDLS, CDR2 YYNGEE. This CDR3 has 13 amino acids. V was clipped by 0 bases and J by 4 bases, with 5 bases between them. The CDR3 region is CASSVEEGNTIYF. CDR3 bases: TGTGCCAGCAGCGTAGAAGAGGGAAACACCATATATTTT.

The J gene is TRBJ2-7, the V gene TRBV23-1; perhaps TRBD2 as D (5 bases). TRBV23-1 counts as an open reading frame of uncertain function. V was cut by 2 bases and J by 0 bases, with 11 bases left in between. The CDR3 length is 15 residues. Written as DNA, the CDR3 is TGCGCCAGCAGTCAAGCCCGGGATCCCTCCTACGAGCAGTACTTC. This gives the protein CASSQARDPSYEQYF.

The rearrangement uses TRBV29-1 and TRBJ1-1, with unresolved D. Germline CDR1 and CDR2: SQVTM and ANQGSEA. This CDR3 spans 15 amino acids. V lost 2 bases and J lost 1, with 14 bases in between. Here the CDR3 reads CSVEPPGYWNTEAFF. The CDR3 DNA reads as TGCAGCGTTGAACCCCCAGGCTACTGGAACACTGAAGCTTTCTTT.

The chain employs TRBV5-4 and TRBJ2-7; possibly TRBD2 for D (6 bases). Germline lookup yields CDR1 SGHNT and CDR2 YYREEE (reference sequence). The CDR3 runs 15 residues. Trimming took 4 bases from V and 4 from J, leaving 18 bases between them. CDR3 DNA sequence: TGTGCCAGCAGCAGCCGACTAGAAGAAAGATACGAGCAGTACTTC. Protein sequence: CASSSRLEERYEQYF.